The present T cell receptor (beta chain) was sequenced within a study of cytomegalovirus exposure and HLA in healthy donors. The PCR was carried out with 60 Vbeta primers and 13 Jbeta primers. Sequencing was performed with immunoSEQ multiplex PCR; in TCRdb, only in-frame clones are kept and a portion is missing. The repertoire has roughly 130,000 clones, over 75% of them found once; the top ten carry 2.1%. The CDR3 is 14 residues long. Per germline, CDR1 SGHDT and CDR2 YYEEEE. The V gene end was trimmed by 4 bases and the J gene end by 2 bases; junction bases not matched to a gene: 3. The chain couples TRBV5-6 to TRBJ2-7, with TRBD1 matching over 10 bases. This clonotype was obtained from a man aged 25-45 years in good health and CMV-seronegative. Specimen: PBMCs. The CDR3 here is CASSHGQGAYEQYF. CDR3 DNA: TGTGCCAGCAGCCACGGACAGGGGGCCTACGAGCAGTACTTC.